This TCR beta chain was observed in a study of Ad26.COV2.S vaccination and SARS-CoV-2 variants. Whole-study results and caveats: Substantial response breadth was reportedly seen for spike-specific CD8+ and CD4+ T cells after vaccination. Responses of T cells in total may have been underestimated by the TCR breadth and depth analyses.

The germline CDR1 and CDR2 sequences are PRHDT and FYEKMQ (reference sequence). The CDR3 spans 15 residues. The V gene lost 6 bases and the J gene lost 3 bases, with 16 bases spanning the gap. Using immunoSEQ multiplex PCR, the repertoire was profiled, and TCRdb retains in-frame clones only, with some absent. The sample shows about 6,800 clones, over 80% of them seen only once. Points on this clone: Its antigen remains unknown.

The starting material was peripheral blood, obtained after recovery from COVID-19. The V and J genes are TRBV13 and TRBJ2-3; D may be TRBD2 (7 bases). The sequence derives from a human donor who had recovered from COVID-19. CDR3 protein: CASSGGGVSTDTQYF. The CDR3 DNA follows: TGTGCCAGCAGTGGGGGGGGCGTAAGTACAGATACGCAGTATTTT.